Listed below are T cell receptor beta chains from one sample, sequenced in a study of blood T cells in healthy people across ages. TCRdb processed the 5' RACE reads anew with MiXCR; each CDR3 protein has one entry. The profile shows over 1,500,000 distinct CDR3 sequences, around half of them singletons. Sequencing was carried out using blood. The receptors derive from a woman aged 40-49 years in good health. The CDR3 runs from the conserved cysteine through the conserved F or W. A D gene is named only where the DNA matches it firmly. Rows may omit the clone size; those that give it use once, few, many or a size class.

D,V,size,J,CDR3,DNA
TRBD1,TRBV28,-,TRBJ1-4,CASSVQRGQRGEKLFF,TGTGCCAGCAGCGTCCAAAGGGGACAGAGAGGAGAAAAACTGTTTTTT
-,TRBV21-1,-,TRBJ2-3,CASSNSSSGGRSTLDTQYF,TGTGCCAGCAGCAATAGTTCTAGCGGGGGACGGAGCACATTAGATACGCAGTATTTT
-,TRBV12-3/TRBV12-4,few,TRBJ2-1,CASSGPWRDYNEQFF,TGTGCCAGCAGTGGACCTTGGCGGGACTACAATGAGCAGTTCTTC
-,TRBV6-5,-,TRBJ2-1,CASSYRGGYNEQFF,TGTGCCAGCAGTTACCGTGGGGGGTACAATGAGCAGTTCTTC
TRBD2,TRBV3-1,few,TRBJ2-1,CASIPWTSGQYNEQFF,TGTGCCAGCATCCCTTGGACTAGCGGTCAGTACAATGAGCAGTTCTTC
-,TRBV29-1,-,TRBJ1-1,CSADTGPTEAFF,TGCAGCGCCGACACAGGGCCCACTGAAGCTTTCTTT
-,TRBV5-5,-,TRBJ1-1,CASEGYTEAFF,TGTGCCAGCGAAGGGTACACTGAAGCTTTCTTT
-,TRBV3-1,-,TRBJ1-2,CASSLVTGFDGYTF,TGTGCCAGCAGCCTAGTCACCGGGTTCGATGGCTACACCTTC
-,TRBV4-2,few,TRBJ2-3,CASSQVGTGAQYF,TGTGCCAGCAGCCAAGTAGGAACAGGAGCGCAGTATTTT
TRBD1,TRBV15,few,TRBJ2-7,CATSSSRGTSYEQYF,TGTGCCACCAGCAGCTCCAGGGGGACCTCCTACGAGCAGTACTTC
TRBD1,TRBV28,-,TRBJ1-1,CASSLWGTGGMNTEAFF,TGTGCCAGCAGTTTATGGGGGACAGGGGGAATGAACACTGAAGCTTTCTTT
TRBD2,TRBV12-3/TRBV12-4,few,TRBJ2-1,CASSTTSGIYNEQFF,TGTGCCAGCAGTACTACTAGCGGGATTTACAATGAGCAGTTCTTC
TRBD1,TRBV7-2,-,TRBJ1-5,CASRSGQGNQPQHF,TGTGCCAGCAGATCAGGACAGGGCAATCAGCCCCAGCATTTT
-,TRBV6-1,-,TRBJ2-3,CASSEGAGARDTQYF,TGTGCCAGCAGCGAAGGGGCGGGGGCGAGAGATACGCAGTATTTT
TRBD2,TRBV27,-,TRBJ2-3,CASSRAGGRTDTQYF,TGTGCCAGCAGTCGAGCGGGGGGGCGGACAGATACGCAGTATTTT
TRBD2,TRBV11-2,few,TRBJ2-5,CASSASDSGGSETQYF,TGTGCCAGCAGCGCATCAGATAGCGGGGGTAGCGAGACCCAGTACTTC
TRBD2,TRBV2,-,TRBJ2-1,CASRGTSGAYNEQFF,TGTGCCAGCAGGGGCACTAGCGGGGCCTACAATGAGCAGTTCTTC
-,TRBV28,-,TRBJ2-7,CASKKGGSTYEQYF,TGTGCCAGCAAAAAGGGGGGGTCCACCTACGAGCAGTACTTC
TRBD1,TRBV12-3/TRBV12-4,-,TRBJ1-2,CASSQGAWYGYTF,TGTGCCAGCAGCCAGGGGGCTTGGTATGGCTACACCTTC
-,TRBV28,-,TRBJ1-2,CASSFASVSGYTF,TGTGCCAGCAGTTTTGCGTCAGTCAGTGGCTACACCTTC
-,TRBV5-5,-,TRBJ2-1,CASSLLRGQGVHNEQFF,TGTGCCAGCAGCTTGTTGAGGGGACAAGGGGTACACAATGAGCAGTTCTTC
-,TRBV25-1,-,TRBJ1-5,CASSDPGTGNQPQHF,TGTGCCAGCAGTGATCCCGGGACGGGCAATCAGCCCCAGCATTTT
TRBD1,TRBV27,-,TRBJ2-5,CASSRRDRRQETQYF,TGTGCCAGCAGTCGTCGGGACAGGCGACAAGAGACCCAGTACTTC
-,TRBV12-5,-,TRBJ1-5,CASGVQHQPQHF,TGTGCTAGTGGTGTCCAACATCAGCCCCAGCATTTT
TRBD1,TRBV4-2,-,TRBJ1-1,CASSANRGGTEAFF,TGTGCCAGCAGCGCGAACAGGGGGGGGACTGAAGCTTTCTTT
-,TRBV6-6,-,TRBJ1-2,CASSPRPLGGYTF,TGTGCCAGCAGTCCTCGGCCCTTGGGTGGCTACACCTTC
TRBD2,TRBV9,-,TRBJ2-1,CASSVERGAGNERFF,TGTGCCAGCAGCGTAGAGCGGGGGGCCGGGAATGAGCGGTTCTTC
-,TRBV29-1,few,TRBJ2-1,CSVEGQNSYNEQFF,TGCAGCGTTGAAGGCCAGAACTCCTACAATGAGCAGTTCTTC
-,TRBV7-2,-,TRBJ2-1,CASSHNPGLGGGDEQFF,TGTGCCAGCAGCCACAACCCGGGACTAGGAGGGGGCGATGAGCAGTTCTTC
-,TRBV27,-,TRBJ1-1,CASPLPGDADMNTEAFF,TGTGCCAGCCCCCTCCCCGGGGACGCAGACATGAACACTGAAGCTTTCTTT
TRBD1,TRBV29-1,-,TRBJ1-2,CSVVLGAGGQSGYTF,TGCAGCGTTGTCCTAGGGGCAGGGGGACAGTCTGGCTACACCTTC
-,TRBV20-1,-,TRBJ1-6,CSARDADRSNSPLHF,TGCAGTGCTAGAGATGCGGACAGAAGTAATTCACCCCTCCACTTT
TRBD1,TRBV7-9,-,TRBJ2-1,CASNLGQSSYNEQFF,TGTGCCAGCAACCTGGGACAGAGCTCCTACAATGAGCAGTTCTTC
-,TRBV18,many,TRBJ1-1,CASSPSRAEAFF,TGTGCCAGCTCACCAAGCAGGGCTGAAGCTTTCTTT
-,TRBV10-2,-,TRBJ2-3,CASSDWPDTQYF,TGCGCCAGCAGTGATTGGCCGGATACGCAGTATTTT
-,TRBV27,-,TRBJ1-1,CASTMGRSAFF,TGTGCCAGCACCATGGGCAGGTCGGCTTTCTTT
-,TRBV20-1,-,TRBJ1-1,CSAAQGNTEAFF,TGCAGTGCTGCCCAGGGGAACACTGAAGCTTTCTTT
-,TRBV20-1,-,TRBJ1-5,CSASVSRVDQPQHF,TGCAGTGCTAGCGTCTCCAGGGTCGATCAGCCCCAGCATTTT
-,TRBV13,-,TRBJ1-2,CASSTIGPRGDENYGYTF,TGTGCCAGTAGCACAATAGGGCCCCGGGGGGACGAAAACTATGGCTACACCTTC
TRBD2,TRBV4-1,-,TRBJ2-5,CASSHPRGGLAGEGQETQYF,TGCGCCAGCAGCCACCCCCGAGGAGGACTAGCGGGGGAAGGACAAGAGACCCAGTACTTC
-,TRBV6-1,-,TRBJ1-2,CASNRFVAGRANYGYTF,TGTGCCAGCAACAGATTCGTGGCAGGTCGAGCTAACTATGGCTACACCTTC
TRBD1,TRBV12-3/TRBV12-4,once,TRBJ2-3,CASSLYRGQVTDTRYF,TGTGCCAGCAGCCTATACCGGGGACAGGTCACAGATACGCGGTATTTT
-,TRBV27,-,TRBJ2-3,CASSPPPVGVTQYF,TGTGCCAGCAGTCCGCCCCCGGTGGGGGTTACGCAGTATTTT
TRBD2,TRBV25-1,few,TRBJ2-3,CASSEWEGSGGTQYF,TGTGCCAGCAGTGAATGGGAGGGTAGCGGGGGAACGCAGTATTTT
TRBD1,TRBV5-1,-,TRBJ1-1,CASRGIDRADTEAFF,TGCGCCAGCCGAGGGATTGACAGGGCCGACACTGAAGCTTTCTTT
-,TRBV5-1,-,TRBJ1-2,CASSPGDRGYTF,TGCGCCAGCAGCCCCGGCGATCGGGGCTACACCTTC